This T cell receptor (beta chain) was identified during a study of radiation and T cells in renal cell carcinoma. Generated by immunoSEQ multiplex PCR, the TCRdb table keeps only in-frame clones and is missing some. Found here are some 100,000 clones, about 79% of them singletons; the top ten hold roughly 6.8%. The CDR3 sequence is 12 residues long. Germline V gene sequence: CDR1 SGHDT, CDR2 YYEEEE. V was clipped by 0 bases and J by 10 bases, with 10 bases between them. This sample's time point: baseline pretreatment blood. Treatment: 15 Gy SBRT to primary tumor, nephrectomy 4 weeks later. Blood was sampled at baseline, 2 weeks and 4 weeks after SBRT. The patient's renal cell carcinoma had clear cell pathology.

The chain carries TRBV5-6 and TRBJ1-1; the D gene is possibly TRBD1 (6 bases). The material was blood, obtained from a patient whose treatment included radiotherapy and nephrectomy. This sequence originates from a man aged 55 to 70 with renal cell carcinoma. CDR3 in amino acids: CASSLVAGAAFF. CDR3 in DNA: TGTGCCAGCAGCTTGGTGGCAGGGGCAGCTTTCTTT.